This is a list of T cell receptor beta chains from one sample in a study of CD4 T cells in relation to SARS-CoV-2 and coronaviruses. The assay was immunoSEQ multiplex PCR, and TCRdb's table has in-frame clones only and misses some. The profile shows around 15,000 clones, roughly 80% of them singletons. The antigens for these receptors are not known. Sequencing was performed on CD4+ T cells from PBMCs, cultured in vitro. The receptors were sampled from a human donor in good health. Each CDR3 is given with its conserved first and last residue. The D gene is left open where the match is weak. Clone size is stated in some rows and not others, as once, few, many or a class when expanded.

d_call j_call v_call clone_size cdr3_nt cdr3_aa
- TRBJ1-1 TRBV30 - TGTGCCTGGATTAGACAGAGGCTTGAAAGGAACACTGAAGCTTTCTTT CAWIRQRLERNTEAFF
- TRBJ1-1 TRBV11-2 - TGTGCCAGCAGCTTAGTGGGCAGGGGAATGAACACTGAAGCTTTCTTT CASSLVGRGMNTEAFF
TRBD1 TRBJ1-4 TRBV2 once TGTGCCAGCAGTGTCGGGACAGGGGACGTTGAAAAACTGTTTTTT CASSVGTGDVEKLFF
TRBD2 TRBJ2-1 TRBV6-5 few TGTGCCACCGGGCGGGGGGTCCTCAATGAGCAGTTCTTC CATGRGVLNEQFF
- TRBJ1-5 TRBV5-8 - TGTGCCAGCACCAAGAAGAGCAATCAGCCCCAGCATTTT CASTKKSNQPQHF
- TRBJ1-1 TRBV29-1 - TGCAGCGTCAAGACAGGATCCACTGAAGCTTTCTTT CSVKTGSTEAFF
- TRBJ1-2 TRBV5-1 - TGCGCCAGCAGCTTGGCCCAGGAATCCTATGGCTACACCTTC CASSLAQESYGYTF
- TRBJ2-7 TRBV11-2 - TGTGCCAGCAGTTCCCAAAGAAACGTCGAGCAGTACTTC CASSSQRNVEQYF
- TRBJ2-7 TRBV13 - TGTGCCAGCAGCTCTGGAACCGGGACGGTAAACTACGAGCAGTACTTC CASSSGTGTVNYEQYF
TRBD2 TRBJ2-1 TRBV4-1 - TGCGCCAGCAGCCAACTAGGACTAGATTCGCAGTTCTTC CASSQLGLDSQFF
TRBD1 TRBJ1-2 TRBV27 - TGTGCCAGCAGTTCTCAGGGGGCGCGGGGCTACACCTTC CASSSQGARGYTF
- TRBJ1-3 TRBV9 - TGTGCCAGCAGCGTAGAGGCTCAAGGAGAGACCATATATTTT CASSVEAQGETIYF
TRBD1 TRBJ2-2 TRBV10-3 - TGTGCCACCCGACAGGGGGCGGACACCGGGGAGCTGTTTTTT CATRQGADTGELFF
- TRBJ1-4 TRBV4-1 - TGCGCCAGCAGCCAGATACTAAGACAGGCTTCTAATGAAAAACTGTTTTTT CASSQILRQASNEKLFF
- TRBJ2-3 TRBV7-6 - TGTGCCAGCAGCTTAGAAGGAATGGGAGATACGCAGTATTTT CASSLEGMGDTQYF
- TRBJ2-7 TRBV4-1 - TGCGCCAGCAGCCCCCTTATAATAGAGCAGGGGAATCCCTACGAGCAGTACTTC CASSPLIIEQGNPYEQYF
- TRBJ1-5 TRBV19 - TGTGCCAGTAGTCCCGGGGACGTCCGCAATCAGCCCCAGCATTTT CASSPGDVRNQPQHF
TRBD2 TRBJ2-7 TRBV27 - TGTGCCAGCAGTTTAGCTAGCGGGAGCTACGAGCAGTACTTC CASSLASGSYEQYF
TRBD2 TRBJ2-7 TRBV4-2 - TGTGCCAGCAGTCTCAGCGGGGGTGGCTCCTACGAGCAGTACTTC CASSLSGGGSYEQYF
TRBD1 TRBJ1-1 TRBV28 medium-sized TGTGCCAGCAGTTTATACGACCTTGGACAGGGAGCTTTCTTT CASSLYDLGQGAFF
- TRBJ2-5 TRBV5-1 - TGCGCCAGCAGTTGGGGGGACACCGATCAAGAGACCCAGTACTTC CASSWGDTDQETQYF
TRBD1 TRBJ2-5 TRBV6-1 - TGTGCCAGCAGTGACGGTCAGGGGGTCGGGGAGTTTGTGGAGACCCAGTACTTC CASSDGQGVGEFVETQYF
- TRBJ1-1 TRBV5-8 - TGTGCCAGCAGCTTGAGTTCAGGGAGGATGGAAGCTTTCTTT CASSLSSGRMEAFF
- TRBJ2-7 TRBV14 once TGTGCCAGCAGCCAAGAAAGGAGTGGGTACAGCCACTACGAGCAGTACTTC CASSQERSGYSHYEQYF
- TRBJ1-5 TRBV24-1 few TGTGCCACCAGTGATTTTCAGGGTAGCAATCAGCCCCAGCATTTT CATSDFQGSNQPQHF
TRBD1 TRBJ2-1 TRBV10-1 - TGCGCCAGCAGTGAGGGGACAGACTGGCTAAATGAGCAGTTCTTC CASSEGTDWLNEQFF
- TRBJ1-6 TRBV7-8 - TGTGCCAGCAGCTTAGTAGGGCCAGGCCCTGGGTCGAATTCACCCCTCCACTTT CASSLVGPGPGSNSPLHF
- TRBJ1-3 TRBV10-3 - TGTGCCATCGCCAACGAGGGGGCTGGAAACACCATATATTTT CAIANEGAGNTIYF
TRBD2 TRBJ2-4 TRBV11-2 - TGTGCCAGCAGCTCCCTAGCGGGAGCCAAAAACATTCAGTACTTC CASSSLAGAKNIQYF
- TRBJ2-1 TRBV15 few TGTGCCACCAGCAGAGATAGGAGACTGGGAACCTACAATGAGCAGTTCTTC CATSRDRRLGTYNEQFF
- TRBJ2-7 TRBV28 - TGTGCCAGCAGTTTAATAGGGCCGGATACCTACGAGCAGTACTTC CASSLIGPDTYEQYF
- TRBJ1-2 TRBV28 - TGTGCCAGCAGTTTAGATATCCCGGACAGCAACTATGGCTACACCTTC CASSLDIPDSNYGYTF
TRBD1 TRBJ2-5 TRBV6-5 - TGTGCCAGCAGTTTCCTGGGACAGGGCTACGAGACCCAGTACTTC CASSFLGQGYETQYF
TRBD1 TRBJ1-1 TRBV30 - TGTGCCTGCGGCAGGGACAGTCACAACACTGAAGCTTTCTTT CACGRDSHNTEAFF
- TRBJ2-7 TRBV20-1 - TGCAGTGCTAGTAACGGACCCTCCTACGAGCAGTACTTC CSASNGPSYEQYF
- TRBJ2-1 TRBV2 - TGTGCCAGCCGGGGAGAAGGAGGGTATGAGCAGTTCTTC CASRGEGGYEQFF
TRBD1 TRBJ1-4 TRBV9 - TGTGCCAGCAGCGTGGACAGGGGAGAAAATGAAAAACTGTTTTTT CASSVDRGENEKLFF
- TRBJ2-5 TRBV4-1 - TGCGCCAGCAGCCAAGACCGGGACCGCGGGGTGGAGACCCAGTACTTC CASSQDRDRGVETQYF
- TRBJ2-5 TRBV20-1 - TGCAGTGCTAGTCCTGGGGGAGGAGAGACCCAGTACTTC CSASPGGGETQYF
- TRBJ2-1 TRBV12-3/TRBV12-4 - TGTGCCAGCCGTCTGACAGACCTAGAGCAGTTCTTC CASRLTDLEQFF
TRBD2 TRBJ2-1 TRBV6-4 few TGTGCCAGCAGTGGGACTAGCGTCAATGAGCAGTTCTTC CASSGTSVNEQFF
- TRBJ2-7 TRBV5-6 few TGTGCCAGCAGCTGGGACATCTACGAGCAGTACTTC CASSWDIYEQYF
TRBD1 TRBJ1-1 TRBV6-5 - TGTGCCAGCAGTTACAAGGGGGCGACTGAAGCTTTCTTT CASSYKGATEAFF
- TRBJ2-7 TRBV10-3 - TGTGCCTCGAGCCCTGGCGAAGAGCAGTACTTC CASSPGEEQYF
- TRBJ1-5 TRBV4-1 - TGCGCCAGCAGGCCGACCGGGACGGGAAATCAGCCCCAGCATTTT CASRPTGTGNQPQHF
- TRBJ2-3 TRBV19 - TGTGCCAGTAGTGTACTCGGGGATACGCAGTATTTT CASSVLGDTQYF
- TRBJ1-2 TRBV19 - TGTGCCAGTAGCCTGAGACAGCACCTTAACTATGGCTACACCTTC CASSLRQHLNYGYTF
TRBD1 TRBJ2-1 TRBV9 once TGTGCCAGCAGCGTAGTAGGGGGCAAAAATGAGCAGTTCTTC CASSVVGGKNEQFF
- TRBJ1-2 TRBV7-9 - TGTGCCAGCAGCGCACCAGGGACGCCGAACTATGGCTACACCTTC CASSAPGTPNYGYTF
- TRBJ2-1 TRBV7-9 few TGTGCCAGCAGCTACAAGGGGCCGGCGAGCTCCTACAATGAGCAGTTCTTC CASSYKGPASSYNEQFF
TRBD1 TRBJ2-7 TRBV11-2 - TGTGCCAGCAGCTTAGATACAAGCAGGGGGCGCGAGCAGTACTTC CASSLDTSRGREQYF